This T cell receptor beta chain was identified in a study of shared clonotypes between healthy human individuals. Study-wide background: Plates per donor: three CD4 naive, three CD4 memory, two CD8 naive, one CD8 memory.

Investigators spread the genomic DNA of each subset evenly over several immunoSEQ plates. Original processing notes: ImmunoSEQ gave junction-only sequences without quality scores, so filtering differed. The method was immunoSEQ multiplex PCR; TCRdb's version includes in-frame clones alone and lacks a portion of them. The V and J calls and the clone size are those of that table, but D and trimming were determined from the DNA. The sample lists about 2 million clones, about 95% occurring once. Naive CD8 cells comprised CD45RO-negative, CCR7-positively selected cells, excluding terminally differentiated effector memory CD45RA+ cells. Turning to this clone: Its antigen is not known.

The study, taken as a whole, reports: Larger richness was generally estimated for naive than memory subsets.

The CDR3 loop spans 16 amino acids. With 1 base removed from V and 0 bases from J, the gap between germline ends came to 12 bases. Germline CDR1 and CDR2: LGHNA and YSLEER. The chain carries TRBV4-3 and TRBJ2-5; D possibly corresponds to TRBD2 (5 bases). The source material was naive CD8+ T cells sorted from blood. The clonotype originates from a man in his late teens or twenties in good health. CDR3 sequence (DNA): TGCGCCAGCAGCCAAGGGTTTGGCGGGCACCAAGAGACCCAGTACTTC. It specifies CASSQGFGGHQETQYF.